These 29 T cell receptor beta chains share one sample of origin, sequenced in a study of tumor-infiltrating lymphocytes in oesophageal squamous cell carcinoma (dated by TCRdb to about 2016). The library was prepared using PCR. This sample was sequenced with an Illumina HiSeq 2000. TCRdb reprocessed the public reads (quality trimming at Q25 with fastp, clone calling with MiXCR) and kept in-frame beta chains. Identical CDR3 proteins give one entry, which carries the most common genes and DNA. For this sample there are 10,000 to 12,000 distinct CDR3 sequences; approximately 61% appear just once. Jointly, the top ten make up roughly a quarter of the sample. Sequencing input: esophageal tumor tissue. The receptors originated from a female donor with esophageal squamous cell carcinoma.

This clonotype was recorded at least ten times. J is TRBJ2-7 and V is TRBV6-1; TRBD1 is a possible D gene (5 bases). Trimming stripped 7 bases from V and 3 bases from J, with 13 bases between. The CDR3 length is 13 residues. Germline V gene sequence: CDR1 MNHNS, CDR2 SASEGT. CDR3 loop: CASKSGHNYEQYF. In nucleotides, the CDR3 is TGTGCCAGCAAGTCAGGACACAACTACGAGCAGTACTTC.

This chain connects TRBV7-2 to TRBJ1-2, with D possibly TRBD1 on 5 matching bases. The CDR3 extends over 12 amino acids. Deletions cut 5 bases from V and 7 bases from J, with 11 bases between. Germline-derived CDR1 and CDR2 are SGHTA and FQGNSA. This chain's CDR3 is CASSKRGFGYTF. In nucleotides, the CDR3 is TGTGCCAGCAGCAAGAGGGGTTTTGGCTACACCTTC.

CDR3 sequence (DNA): TGTGCCAGCAAAAATCGGGGGCGAACCTACAATGAGCAGTACTTC. Its translation: CASKNRGRTYNEQYF. This chain joins TRBV27 and TRBJ2-7, with D possibly being TRBD1 or TRBD2 (6 bases each). Trimming shortened V by 7 bases and J by 7 bases, and 23 bases separated the two germline ends. The germline V gene has CDR1 MNHEY and CDR2 SMNVEV (reference sequence). This CDR3 is built from 15 residues.

This clonotype was found a few times. The chain joins TRBV11-2 to TRBJ2-5, with D hard to call. The tail of the sequence fits TRBJ2-7 better, so the J call may be wrong. The length of the CDR3 is 14 residues. Germline loops: CDR1 SGHAT, CDR2 FQNNGV. CDR3: CASSLNAVAYEQYF. CDR3 coding DNA: TGTGCCAGCAGCTTAAACGCCGTAGCCTACGAGCAGTACTTC.

The chain couples TRBV7-8 to TRBJ1-6; D possibly corresponds to TRBD1 (5 bases). This CDR3 is 17 amino acids long. Germline values: CDR1 SGHVS, CDR2 FQNEAQ. Trimming pared 2 bases from V and 8 bases from J, leaving 19 bases between. The CDR3 reads CASSLRRAAQGDSPLHF. CDR3 DNA sequence: TGTGCCAGCAGCTTACGACGCGCGGCCCAGGGCGATTCACCCCTCCACTTT. The full variable domain, in which reference TRBV7-8 and TRBJ1-6 provide the parts outside the CDR3, is GAGVSQSPRYKVAKRGQDVALRCDPISGHVSLFWYQQALGQGPEFLTYFQNEAQLDKSGLPSDRFFAERPEGSVSTLKIQRTQQEDSAVYLCASSLRRAAQGDSPLHFGNGTRLTVT.

The rearrangement joins TRBV10-2 to TRBJ2-3; no reliable D call. The end of the DNA is better explained by TRBJ2-7, so the J call may be wrong. From germline, CDR1 is WSHSY and CDR2 SAAADI. The CDR3 has 11 residues. CDR3 region: CASSSVGEQYF. Here the CDR3 DNA reads TGCGCCAGCAGCAGTGTGGGGGAGCAGTACTTC.

J is TRBJ2-5 and V is TRBV6-1, with 14 bases fitting TRBD2. The closer fit of TRBJ2-7 to the DNA end suggests the J call may be wrong. The CDR3 is 15 amino acids. Germline CDR1 reads MNHNS; CDR2 reads SASEGT. In DNA form, the CDR3 reads TGTGCCAGCAGCTCCGGGACTAGCGGGAGTTACGAGCAGTACTTC. It yields the protein CASSSGTSGSYEQYF.

The sample holds one count of this clonotype. Written as DNA, the CDR3 is TGTGCCAGCAGCTTAGCGGTTGGTAGCAACTACGAGCAGTACTTC. Its translation: CASSLAVGSNYEQYF. The chain links TRBV7-6 to TRBJ2-5; D gene uncertain. The end of the DNA fits TRBJ2-7 better, so the J call may be wrong. The CDR3 contains 15 residues. Germline V gene sequence: CDR1 SGHVS, CDR2 FNYEAQ.

Notes on this clonotype: The CDR3 does not close with the conserved phenylalanine or tryptophan, likely indicating a read error. Because the CDR3's place on the DNA is in doubt, the DNA is left out and the CDR3 is given as listed by TCRdb. The chain joins TRBV6-1 to TRBJ2-3; the table's D call of TRBD2 was not tested on the DNA. The V gene's germline CDR1 is MNHNS and CDR2 SASEGT. Including both end residues, the CDR3 is 16 amino acids long. This chain's CDR3 is CASRPLAGVYEQYFGA.

The chain has TRBV12-3 or TRBV12-4 and TRBJ2-1, with TRBD2 matching 7 bases. V gave up 3 bases and J gave up 4 bases; unmatched junction bases: 6. CDR3 size: 15 residues. The CDR3 nucleotides are TGTGCCAGCAGTTTGTGGGGGGAGGGTTACAATGAGCAGTTCTTC. It encodes CASSLWGEGYNEQFF.

This clonotype was seen many times. The V call is TRBV27, the J call TRBJ1-6; 9 nucleotides match TRBD1. The CDR3 is 15 residues long. With 2 bases clipped from V and 10 bases from J, the junction kept 6 bases outside the gene matches. From germline, CDR1 is MNHEY and CDR2 SMNVEV (reference sequence). The CDR3 DNA reads TGTGCCAGCAGTTTAACAGGGGGCTTGCGGTCACCCCTCCACTTT. Protein: CASSLTGGLRSPLHF.

In its sample, this clonotype ranks as medium-sized (0.01 to 0.1%). The chain links TRBV12-3 or TRBV12-4 to TRBJ2-1; no definite D call. The CDR3 totals 13 residues. V gave up 2 bases and J gave up 7 bases, with 9 bases separating them. The CDR3 DNA reads TGTGCCAGCAGTTTACACGGAAGGAATGAGCAGTTCTTC. Amino acid sequence: CASSLHGRNEQFF.

The chain carries TRBV11-3 and TRBJ2-2; D is unclear. V lost 5 bases and J lost 0, with 7 bases in between. This CDR3 contains 14 residues. Germline V gives CDR1 SGHNT, CDR2 YENEEA. The CDR3, as DNA: TGTGCCAGCAGCGGTACAGCGAACACCGGGGAGCTGTTTTTT. This gives the protein CASSGTANTGELFF.

This chain joins TRBV7-1 and TRBJ1-5; TRBD1 might be the D (6 bases). TRBV7-1 is treated as an ORF (open reading frame) with a function not yet certain. CDR3 size: 13 residues. The ends were cut back, 7 bases at V and 6 bases at J, with 13 bases in the middle. The CDR3 nucleotides are TGTGCCAGCAACGAGGGGGAGAGTCAGCCCCAGCATTTT. Translation: CASNEGESQPQHF.

The CDR3 DNA reads TGTGCCAGCAGCCCACAGGGGGCTTGGCAGTACTTC. Its translation: CASSPQGAWQYF. The rearrangement uses TRBV7-8 and TRBJ2-1; 9 bases line up with TRBD1. The closer fit of TRBJ2-7 to the DNA end suggests the J call may be wrong. Germline V gene sequence: CDR1 SGHVS, CDR2 FQNEAQ. This CDR3 spans 12 amino acids.

The chain is built from TRBV7-2 and TRBJ1-2; D not certain. The CDR3 loop spans 14 amino acids. V was clipped by 4 bases and J by 8 bases, with 17 bases between them. Germline V gene sequence: CDR1 SGHTA, CDR2 FQGNSA. This chain's CDR3 is CASSSDYTIAGYTF. The DNA of the CDR3 is TGTGCCAGCAGCTCCGACTATACGATAGCGGGCTACACCTTC.

At least ten counts were recorded for this clonotype. V and J are TRBV5-1 and TRBJ2-3; D might be TRBD2 (6 bases). V lost 4 bases and J 0 bases, leaving 9 bases between the germline ends. This CDR3 comprises 14 residues. Germline V gene sequence: CDR1 SGHRS, CDR2 YFSETQ. The CDR3 spells CASSALASTDTQYF. The CDR3 DNA reads TGCGCCAGCAGCGCACTAGCTAGCACAGATACGCAGTATTTT.

V usage is TRBV6-2 or TRBV6-3 and J usage is TRBJ2-1; D perhaps matches TRBD2 (5 bases). In germline, CDR1 is MNHEY, CDR2 SVGEGT. The V end lost 5 bases, the J end lost 4 bases, and 15 bases lay between the germline ends. The CDR3 runs 15 residues. CDR3 in DNA: TGTGCCAGCAGTCAACACAACGGGATTTACAATGAGCAGTTCTTC. This translates into CASSQHNGIYNEQFF.

The rearrangement joins TRBV7-2 to TRBJ2-1; D perhaps matches TRBD1 (6 bases). The DNA end is more similar to TRBJ2-5, so the J call may be wrong. The CDR3 totals 14 residues. The germline gives CDR1 SGHTA, CDR2 FQGNSA. The CDR3 sequence is CASSLTGYQETQYF. DNA of the CDR3: TGTGCCAGCAGCTTAACAGGGTATCAAGAGACCCAGTACTTC.

The chain couples TRBV7-1 to TRBJ2-3; TRBD2 matches at 11 bases. TRBV7-1 is designated an ORF whose function remains uncertain. V shed 5 bases and J 4 bases; nucleotides not matched to a gene: 2. The CDR3 extends over 14 amino acids. The CDR3 DNA reads as TGTGCCAGCAGCACTAGCGGGGGATCAGATACGCAGTATTTT. The encoded protein is CASSTSGGSDTQYF.

In regard to this clonotype: Germline and junction disagree at one end, which may indicate a read error. The chain employs TRBV5-1 and TRBJ1-1; no definite D call. CDR3 length equals 14 residues. Germline V gene data show CDR1 as SGHRS and CDR2 as YFSETQ. The CDR3 reads CASSVTRRTTEAFF. Here the CDR3 DNA reads TGTGCCAGCAGCGTGACTAGGCGGACCACTGAAGCTTTCTTT.

This chain links TRBV7-8 with TRBJ2-6; D gene uncertain. CDR1 SGHVS and CDR2 FQNEAQ come from the germline V gene. V was pared by 5 bases and J by 9 bases, with 11 bases between. The CDR3 has 13 residues. CDR3 residues: CASSPGPFNVLTF. The CDR3 DNA follows: TGTGCCAGCAGCCCGGGCCCCTTCAACGTCCTGACTTTC.

The gene calls are TRBV6-1 and TRBJ2-1, with a weak D call TRBD1 (6 bases). This CDR3 has 15 residues. V was cut by 6 bases and J by 4 bases, with 16 bases left in between. The germline V gene has CDR1 MNHNS and CDR2 SASEGT. CDR3 sequence reads: CASSHGQFGYNEQFF. CDR3 bases: TGTGCCAGCAGCCACGGACAGTTCGGGTACAATGAGCAGTTCTTC.

The gene calls are TRBV6-6 and TRBJ2-3, with D possibly matching TRBD1 (6 bases). The end of the DNA aligns better with TRBJ2-1, so the J call may be wrong. This CDR3 is 15 amino acids long. CDR1 MNHNY and CDR2 SVGAGI come from the germline V gene (reference sequence). CDR3 loop: CASSYQWGQGNEQFF. The CDR3 DNA reads TGTGCCAGCAGTTACCAATGGGGCCAGGGGAATGAGCAGTTCTTC.

This chain uses TRBV7-2 with TRBJ2-1; a weak D match, TRBD2 (6 bases). Germline values: CDR1 SGHTA, CDR2 FQGNSA. Trimming pared 8 bases from V and 1 base from J, leaving 12 bases between. The CDR3 spans 14 residues. Here the CDR3 reads CASSREISYNEQFF. Written as DNA, the CDR3 is TGTGCCAGCTCCCGGGAGATTTCCTACAATGAGCAGTTCTTC.

This clonotype was counted only a few times. V is TRBV7-2 and J is TRBJ2-5, with 11 bases identical to TRBD2. This CDR3 region has 18 residues. Germline values: CDR1 SGHTA, CDR2 FQGNSA. V shed 1 base and J 11 bases; nucleotides not matched to a gene: 18. This chain's CDR3 is CASSLGPPLAGAHNEQYF. CDR3 nucleotide sequence: TGTGCCAGCAGCTTAGGCCCCCCACTAGCGGGAGCCCACAATGAGCAGTACTTC.

This chain uses TRBV5-1 with TRBJ2-5; D not resolved. The J call is doubtful: the DNA matches TRBJ2-1 better. CDR1 and CDR2 from the germline V gene are SGHRS and YFSETQ. The CDR3 extends over 14 amino acids. The CDR3 is CASSLAGLIYEQFF. DNA for the CDR3: TGCGCCAGCAGCTTGGCAGGTCTAATATATGAGCAGTTCTTC.

This clonotype was observed a single time. The chain is built from TRBV6-1 and TRBJ2-4; D unresolved. The end of the DNA is better explained by TRBJ2-5, so the J call may be wrong. From germline, CDR1 is MNHNS and CDR2 SASEGT. This CDR3 contains 11 residues. DNA of the CDR3: TGTGCCAGCAGAAAACAGGAGACCCAGTACTTC. Protein product: CASRKQETQYF.

This clonotype turned up a few times. The chain joins TRBV7-2 to TRBJ2-1, with 7 bases aligning to TRBD2. The CDR3 consists of 16 residues. Trimming took 4 bases from V and 5 from J; bases not matched to a gene: 11. Germline V gene lookup returns CDR1 SGHTA and CDR2 FQGNSA. CDR3 residues: CASSWRLASNHNEQFF. CDR3 sequence (DNA): TGTGCCAGCAGCTGGCGACTAGCAAGTAATCACAATGAGCAGTTCTTC. The full variable domain, rest sourced from reference TRBV7-2 and TRBJ2-1, is GAGVSQSPSNKVTEKGKDVELRCDPISGHTALYWYRQSLGQGLEFLIYFQGNSAPDKSGLPSDRFSAERTGGSVSTLTIQRTQQEDSAVYLCASSWRLASNHNEQFFGPGTRLTVL.